Listed here are 32 T cell receptor beta chains from one sample, sequenced in a study of human T cells and chemical hapten exposure. TCRdb processed the RACE reads anew with MiXCR; each CDR3 protein has one entry. The sample lists more than 300,000 distinct CDR3 sequences; 4% to 6% were seen once. Time point meaning: pre-sensitization, week 0. Treatment indicated: therapeutic diphenylcyclopropenone sensitization with weekly scalp DPC. Sequenced here: whole blood, sampled in connection with sensitization to the hapten diphenylcyclopropenone (DPC). The receptors were sampled from a woman aged 45-65 years with alopecia areata. Some clones in this sample may be carry-over from other donors' samples.

This clonotype was recorded many times. The chain is built from TRBV7-8 and TRBJ1-1, with TRBD1 as a possible D gene (6 bases). The CDR3 runs to 12 residues. V was cut by 5 bases and J by 10 bases, with 14 bases left in between. Germline CDR1 SGHVS, CDR2 FQNEAQ. The DNA of the CDR3 is TGTGCCAGCAGCCCACAGGGTACCGGAGCTTTCTTT. Residues: CASSPQGTGAFF.

J is TRBJ1-3 and V is TRBV4-3; perhaps TRBD1 as D (6 bases). CDR3 length equals 17 residues. Trimming cost V 3 bases and J 2 bases, with 17 bases left between them. CDR1 LGHNA and CDR2 YSLEER come from the germline V gene. Here the CDR3 DNA reads TGCGCCAGCAGCCAGGGGGCTCGATCTGCAACTGGAAACACCATATATTTT. Its translation: CASSQGARSATGNTIYF.

This clonotype came up a few times. The chain recombines TRBV7-2 with TRBJ2-2; D not certain. The CDR3 has 14 amino acids. Looked up from germline, CDR1 is SGHTA and CDR2 is FQGNSA. Deletions cut 3 bases from V and 7 bases from J, with 12 bases between. The CDR3 is CASSLRSGDGELFF. CDR3 bases: TGTGCCAGCAGCTTGAGGTCTGGAGACGGGGAGCTGTTTTTT.

There are many counts of this clonotype. This chain links TRBV20-1 with TRBJ2-3, with 9 bases matching TRBD2. Germline V gene lookup returns CDR1 DFQATT and CDR2 SNEGSKA (reference sequence). V trimming: 5 bases; J trimming: 1 base; junction bases outside the gene matches: 4. The CDR3 is 14 amino acids. In DNA form, the CDR3 reads TGCAGTGCTTCAAAGCGGGGGGGCACAGATACGCAGTATTTT. Protein: CSASKRGGTDTQYF.

This clonotype was observed many times. This rearrangement joins TRBV5-1 to TRBJ1-2; TRBD1 agrees at 10 bases. Trimming at V came to 3 bases and at J to 5 bases, leaving 7 bases not matched to a gene. The CDR3 consists of 15 residues. Germline lookup yields CDR1 SGHRS and CDR2 YFSETQ. CDR3 DNA sequence: TGCGCCAGCAGCTCTGGCGGGACAGGGGTATATGGCTACACCTTC. This encodes CASSSGGTGVYGYTF.

The chain has TRBV29-1 and TRBJ1-2, with 7 bases that match TRBD1. The V and J ends lost 6 bases and 6 bases, in that order; junction bases with no gene match: 10. Germline loops: CDR1 SQVTM, CDR2 ANQGSEA. CDR3 length: 13 residues. CDR3 residues: CSVGLDRADGYTF. In DNA form, the CDR3 reads TGCAGCGTGGGACTAGACAGGGCAGATGGCTACACCTTC.

The rearrangement joins TRBV6-5 to TRBJ1-1; maybe TRBD1 (5 bases). Trimming took 6 bases from V and 6 from J, leaving 8 bases between them. Germline V lookup: CDR1 MNHEY, CDR2 SVGAGI. The CDR3 is 11 residues long. CDR3 sequence reads: CASRSGSEAFF. Here the CDR3 DNA reads TGTGCCAGCAGGTCAGGGTCTGAAGCTTTCTTT.

V usage is TRBV27 and J usage is TRBJ2-1, with D possibly TRBD1 on 6 matching bases. CDR1 is MNHEY and CDR2 is SMNVEV in the germline V gene (reference sequence). V was shortened by 2 bases and J by 0 bases, with 14 bases between the two germline ends. This CDR3 comprises 17 residues. The CDR3 loop is CASSLRGIVDSYNEQFF. For the CDR3, the DNA is TGTGCCAGCAGTTTAAGGGGGATCGTTGACTCCTACAATGAGCAGTTCTTC.

This clonotype occurred many times. This chain joins TRBV2 and TRBJ2-4, with 7 nucleotides matching TRBD1. Per the germline V gene, CDR1 is SNHLY and CDR2 is FYNNEI. CDR3 length: 12 residues. After removal of 10 bases from V and 7 bases from J, the junction contained 7 bases not matched to a gene. This chain's CDR3 is CAILQGQNIQYF. As DNA, the CDR3 is TGTGCCATCCTACAGGGGCAGAACATTCAGTACTTC.

This clonotype appeared many times. The chain links TRBV10-2 to TRBJ2-5; D is perhaps TRBD2 (6 bases). Trimming removed 6 bases at V and 0 bases at J, with 8 bases between. The CDR3 contains 13 residues. Germline lookup yields CDR1 WSHSY and CDR2 SAAADI. CDR3 nucleotide sequence: TGCGCCAGCAGAACGGGGGACCAAGAGACCCAGTACTTC. Encoded protein: CASRTGDQETQYF.

The V and J genes are TRBV13 and TRBJ2-7; 8 nucleotides match TRBD2. J was trimmed by 0 bases and V by 4 bases; bases with no gene match: 5. Per the germline V gene, CDR1 is PRHDT and CDR2 is FYEKMQ (reference sequence). The CDR3 contains 15 residues. CDR3 amino acids: CASSWTSQFSYEQYF. The CDR3 region has the DNA TGTGCCAGCAGCTGGACTAGCCAATTCTCCTACGAGCAGTACTTC.

The genes are TRBV5-1 and TRBJ1-2; 7 bases line up with TRBD1. From germline, CDR1 is SGHRS and CDR2 YFSETQ. CDR3 length: 15 residues. J gave up 2 bases and V 4 bases, and 8 bases lay outside the gene matches. The CDR3 nucleotides read TGCGCCAGCAGCGCCCCGGGGACAGCAAACTATGGCTACACCTTC. Protein product: CASSAPGTANYGYTF. The full variable domain, with the rest looked up from reference TRBV5-1 and TRBJ1-2, is KAGVTQTPRYLIKTRGQQVTLSCSPISGHRSVSWYQQTPGQGLQFLFEYFSETQRNKGNFPGRFSGRQFSNSRSEMNVSTLELGDSALYLCASSAPGTANYGYTFGSGTRLTVV.

This sequence joins TRBV4-1 and TRBJ1-1, with D perhaps TRBD1 (6 bases). The CDR3 is made up of 14 amino acids. Trimming shortened V by 0 bases and J by 4 bases, and 9 bases separated the two germline ends. Germline CDR1 reads MGHRA; CDR2 reads YSYEKL. The CDR3 region is CASSQDAGATEAFF. CDR3 nucleotide sequence: TGCGCCAGCAGCCAAGACGCAGGGGCCACTGAAGCTTTCTTT.

This clonotype has ten or more counts. DNA of the CDR3: TGTGCCAGTGGGACAGGCGCCGGGACTAGCGGGTCAAACACCGGGGAGCTGTTTTTT. It codes for CASGTGAGTSGSNTGELFF. V gene TRBV24-1 combines with J gene TRBJ2-2; 12 positions match TRBD2. V lost 11 bases and J lost 2; bases outside the gene matches: 17. Germline lookup yields CDR1 KGHDR and CDR2 SFDVKD. This CDR3 has 19 residues.

The chain uses TRBV12-3 or TRBV12-4 and TRBJ1-1; a weak D match, TRBD1 (6 bases). Trimming cost V 3 bases and J 7 bases, with 9 bases left between them. This CDR3 has 12 amino acids. CDR3 DNA: TGTGCCAGCAGTTTTGCAGGGGTTGAAGCTTTCTTT. It encodes CASSFAGVEAFF.

The CDR3: CASSLSLDNEQFF. The CDR3 DNA reads TGTGCCAGCAGTTTAAGCTTGGACAATGAGCAGTTCTTC. This chain joins TRBV27 and TRBJ2-1, with D hard to call. Germline CDR1 reads MNHEY; CDR2 reads SMNVEV (reference sequence). The V gene lost 2 bases and the J gene lost 5 bases, with 7 bases spanning the gap. The CDR3 covers 13 residues.

This clonotype occurred a few times. V and J are TRBV20-1 and TRBJ2-5, with 9 positions matching TRBD1. Germline V gene lookup returns CDR1 DFQATT and CDR2 SNEGSKA (reference sequence). The CDR3 is 16 residues long. The ends lost 0 bases at V and 2 bases at J; junction bases unmatched: 7. The CDR3 DNA is TGCAGTGCTAGAGAGTTCGACAGGGGGGGTCAAGAGACCCAGTACTTC. Its translation: CSAREFDRGGQETQYF.

For the CDR3, the DNA is TGTGCCAGCATTCGGGCCGGGGAGAAGTTACTGTTTTTT. Its translation is CASIRAGEKLLFF. V gene TRBV2 combines with J gene TRBJ1-4; the D is unclear. The CDR3 is 13 amino acids. Per germline, CDR1 SNHLY and CDR2 FYNNEI. V was pared by 7 bases and J by 13 bases, with 19 bases between.

The chain employs TRBV11-3 and TRBJ2-6, with D hard to call. The CDR3 contains 13 residues. Per germline, CDR1 SGHNT and CDR2 YENEEA. V shed 5 bases and J shed 4 bases, with 6 bases lying between them. The CDR3 here is CASSRQGANVLTF. The CDR3 nucleotides read TGTGCCAGCAGCCGTCAGGGGGCCAACGTCCTGACTTTC.

Many counts were recorded for this clonotype. V gene TRBV3-1 combines with J gene TRBJ1-5; 7 bases are a match to TRBD1. The CDR3 has 15 residues. Per the germline V gene, CDR1 is LGHDT and CDR2 is YNNKEL (reference sequence). Losses at the gene ends were 0 bases for V and 4 bases for J; bases not matched to a gene: 3. This CDR3 is CASSQDQQGNQPQHF. For the CDR3, the DNA is TGTGCCAGCAGCCAAGATCAACAGGGGAATCAGCCCCAGCATTTT. Full variable domain (missing parts from reference TRBV3-1 and TRBJ1-5): DTAVSQTPKYLVTQMGNDKSIKCEQNLGHDTMYWYKQDSKKFLKIMFSYNNKELIINETVPNRFSPKSPDKAHLNLHINSLELGDSAVYFCASSQDQQGNQPQHFGDGTRLSIL.

This clonotype was seen only a few times. The genes are TRBV7-2 and TRBJ2-5; 11 bases fit TRBD2. Germline CDR1 is SGHTA and CDR2 is FQGNSA. The CDR3 sequence is 15 residues long. J was trimmed by 2 bases and V by 6 bases; bases with no gene match: 5. The CDR3, as DNA: TGTGCCAGCAGTTACCGACTAGCGGGGCAAGAGACCCAGTACTTC. Its translation: CASSYRLAGQETQYF.

This clonotype was seen a single time. Possible read error: a much larger clone is one base away. This sequence joins TRBV6-4 and TRBJ2-3; TRBD2 is a possible D gene (5 bases). Trimming left V 8 bases short and J 2 bases short, with 11 bases between. Germline V gene sequence: CDR1 MRHNA, CDR2 SNTAGT. The CDR3 covers 13 residues. Here the CDR3 DNA reads TGTGCCAGCGGTGTCCGGGACACAGATACGCAGTATTTT. It translates to CASGVRDTDTQYF.

This clonotype showed up many times. The V and J genes are TRBV1 and TRBJ2-1; TRBD1 was called by the table and not checked on the DNA. TRBV1 is noted as a pseudogene. The CDR3 extends over 16 amino acids. In DNA, the CDR3 is TGCACCAGCAGCCAAGAAGGCGGGGGGCCCCGGAATGAGCAGTTCTTC. Translated, it gives CTSSQEGGGPRNEQFF.

J is TRBJ2-7 and V is TRBV2; D call uncertain. Germline-derived CDR1 and CDR2 are SNHLY and FYNNEI. The CDR3 spans 15 residues. V lost 1 base to trimming and J lost 2 bases, with 12 bases between them. CDR3 amino acids: CASSEGVGVPYEQYF. Written as DNA, the CDR3 is TGTGCCAGCAGTGAAGGAGTTGGTGTCCCCTACGAGCAGTACTTC.

The V call is TRBV2, the J call TRBJ1-1; 7 bases fit TRBD1. This CDR3 has 13 residues. The V and J ends lost 8 bases and 5 bases, in that order; junction bases with no gene match: 8. The germline CDR1 and CDR2 sequences are SNHLY and FYNNEI. CDR3 residues: CASEEGGWTEAFF. The DNA of the CDR3 is TGTGCCAGCGAAGAAGGGGGCTGGACTGAAGCTTTCTTT. Full variable domain (remainder filled in from reference TRBV2 and TRBJ1-1): EPEVTQTPSHQVTQMGQEVILRCVPISNHLYFYWYRQILGQKVEFLVSFYNNEISEKSEIFDDQFSVERPDGSNFTLKIRSTKLEDSAMYFCASEEGGWTEAFFGQGTRLTVV.

The DNA of the CDR3 is TGCAGCGTTGACCCGGACACCCGTGGCTACACCTTC. It codes for CSVDPDTRGYTF. The rearrangement links TRBV29-1 to TRBJ1-2, with D possibly matching TRBD1 (5 bases). The CDR3 runs 12 residues. Germline CDR1 is SQVTM and CDR2 is ANQGSEA. Trimming shortened V by 3 bases and J by 7 bases, and 12 bases separated the two germline ends.

This chain joins TRBV11-2 and TRBJ1-1, with D unclear. CDR3 length equals 16 residues. The V and J ends lost 5 bases and 4 bases respectively, with 20 bases between them. The germline gives CDR1 SGHAT, CDR2 FQNNGV. The CDR3 here is CASSPSDRRLSTEAFF. The CDR3 nucleotides are TGTGCCAGCAGCCCTAGCGATAGGCGTCTGAGCACTGAAGCTTTCTTT. Filled out from reference TRBV11-2 and TRBJ1-1, the complete variable domain reads EAGVAQSPRYKIIEKRQSVAFWCNPISGHATLYWYQQILGQGPKLLIQFQNNGVVDDSQLPKDRFSAERLKGVDSTLKIQPAKLEDSAVYLCASSPSDRRLSTEAFFGQGTRLTVV.

This clonotype has more than one count but fewer than ten. The chain couples TRBV4-1 to TRBJ2-7; TRBD2 aligns across 7 bases. The CDR3 extends over 15 amino acids. The V gene's germline CDR1 is MGHRA and CDR2 YSYEKL. The J segment lost 1 base and the V segment lost 3 bases, leaving 6 bases of the junction unmatched. CDR3 residues: CASSQGLAVSYEQYF. CDR3 in DNA: TGCGCCAGCAGCCAGGGGCTAGCGGTGTCCTACGAGCAGTACTTC.

This clonotype came up a few times. The chain recombines TRBV12-3 or TRBV12-4 with TRBJ2-2; D call uncertain. This CDR3 spans 14 amino acids. The V end was cut by 5 bases, the J end by 6 bases, with 13 bases between. The CDR3 loop reads CASSRSSIAGELFF. In DNA, the CDR3 is TGTGCCAGCAGTCGGTCCTCAATAGCCGGGGAGCTGTTTTTT.

This clonotype was counted ten times or more. The rearrangement joins TRBV29-1 to TRBJ1-3; D not resolved. Trimming removed 4 bases from V and 4 bases from J, with 8 bases in between. The CDR3 totals 12 residues. CDR1 SQVTM and CDR2 ANQGSEA come from the germline V gene. CDR3 sequence: CSVGKAGNTIYF. CDR3 coding DNA: TGCAGCGTTGGCAAGGCGGGAAACACCATATATTTT.

This chain connects TRBV27 to TRBJ2-7; D may match TRBD1 or TRBD2 (5 bases each). Looked up from germline, CDR1 is MNHEY and CDR2 is SMNVEV (reference sequence). The CDR3 length is 13 residues. With 6 bases removed from V and 6 bases from J, the gap between germline ends came to 15 bases. In DNA, the CDR3 is TGTGCCAGCAGGTTAACAGGTCGGGGCGAGCAGTACTTC. Encoded protein: CASRLTGRGEQYF.

This clonotype has just a few counts. The chain is built from TRBV6-6 and TRBJ1-2; D call uncertain. The CDR3 spans 14 residues. Trimming stripped 2 bases from V and 8 bases from J, with 15 bases between. CDR1 and CDR2 (germline): MNHNY, SVGAGI (reference sequence). This CDR3 is CASSYSPGATGYTF. As DNA, the CDR3 is TGTGCCAGCAGTTACAGTCCGGGAGCGACGGGCTACACCTTC.